The 27 T cell receptor beta chains listed next were all sequenced from one sample in a study of coeliac disease. The table came from immunoSEQ multiplex PCR; TCRdb's copy has only in-frame clones and leaves some out. The sample lists roughly 5,300 clones, approximately 50% occurring once. Sequencing input: intraepithelial lymphocytes from the gut. The origin of the receptors is a woman aged 25 to 39 with active celiac disease.

The chain links TRBV19 to TRBJ1-1; 9 bases are a match to TRBD1. The germline gives CDR1 LNHDA, CDR2 SQIVND (reference sequence). The CDR3 length is 13 residues. CDR3 nucleotides: TGTGCATCCGGGACAGGGCCCTACACTGAAGCTTTCTTT. Encoded protein: CASGTGPYTEAFF.

This clone ranks as large. The rearrangement uses TRBV4-1 and TRBJ1-5; TRBD1 agrees at 9 bases. The length of the CDR3 is 15 residues. CDR1 is MGHRA and CDR2 is YSYEKL in the germline V gene. With V trimmed by 1 base and J by 6 bases, 4 bases remained unmatched. CDR3 protein: CASSQAGTGTQPQHF. CDR3 nucleotide sequence: TGCGCCAGCAGCCAAGCTGGGACAGGGACTCAGCCCCAGCATTTT.

This chain uses TRBV18 with TRBJ2-1, with 12 bases aligning to TRBD2. The CDR3 covers 18 residues. V shed 5 bases and J 0 bases; nucleotides not matched to a gene: 8. Germline loops: CDR1 KGHSH, CDR2 LQKENI. The CDR3 spells CASSRTSGDTSSYNEQFF. CDR3 bases: TGTGCCAGCTCAAGGACTAGCGGGGATACTAGCTCCTACAATGAGCAGTTCTTC.

This clone was seen more than once but under ten times. V is TRBV4-3 and J is TRBJ1-5; weak D call: TRBD1 (5 bases). CDR1 and CDR2 from the germline V gene are LGHNA and YSLEER. Trimming stripped 4 bases from V and 6 bases from J, with 13 bases between. This CDR3 is 14 amino acids long. The CDR3 bases are TGCGCCAGCAGCCCAGGGAGGGTAAGTCAGCCCCAGCATTTT. It yields the protein CASSPGRVSQPQHF.

CDR3 protein: CASSMRQGGGYTF. The CDR3 DNA reads TGTGCCAGTAGTATGAGACAGGGTGGAGGCTACACCTTC. The chain links TRBV19 to TRBJ1-2; TRBD1 agrees at 7 bases. V trimming: 3 bases; J trimming: 8 bases; junction bases outside the gene matches: 6. The germline V gene encodes CDR1 LNHDA and CDR2 SQIVND (reference sequence). This CDR3 region has 13 residues.

The rearrangement joins TRBV1 to TRBJ1-2; the table's TRBD1 call for D was not verified on the DNA. TRBV1 represents a pseudogene. There are 17 residues in the CDR3. The DNA for the CDR3 is TGCACCAGCAGTACAGGATGTTTGTTGCGAAAGACCTATGGCTACACCTTC. Translated, it gives CTSSTGCLLRKTYGYTF.

The J gene is TRBJ1-2, the V gene TRBV14, with a weak D call TRBD1 (6 bases). This CDR3 region has 16 residues. CDR1 and CDR2 from the germline V gene are SGHDN and FVKESK. V was trimmed by 0 bases and J by 6 bases, leaving 17 bases between them. CDR3 loop: CASSQDHGGATDGYTF. CDR3 bases: TGTGCCAGCAGCCAAGATCACGGGGGGGCGACTGATGGCTACACCTTC. The whole variable domain, filled in from reference TRBV14 and TRBJ1-2, reads EAGVTQFPSHSVIEKGQTVTLRCDPISGHDNLYWYRRVMGKEIKFLLHFVKESKQDESGMPNNRFLAERTGGTYSTLKVQPAELEDSGVYFCASSQDHGGATDGYTFGSGTRLTVV.

The CDR3, as DNA: TGTGCCAGCCAGGAGGATTTGAACACTGAAGCTTTCTTT. Its protein product is CASQEDLNTEAFF. This chain connects TRBV6-1 to TRBJ1-1; D is ambiguous. CDR1 is MNHNS and CDR2 is SASEGT in the germline V gene. This CDR3 spans 13 amino acids. V lost 8 bases, J lost 0 bases, and 10 bases lay in between.

The chain carries TRBV9 and TRBJ1-1; no clear D. The length of the CDR3 is 13 residues. The V gene lost 4 bases and the J gene lost 4 bases, with 11 bases spanning the gap. Germline V gives CDR1 SGDLS, CDR2 YYNGEE. CDR3 in DNA: TGTGCCAGCAGCCCCCGAAAGAGCACTGAAGCTTTCTTT. Protein product: CASSPRKSTEAFF.

The chain employs TRBV6-1 and TRBJ2-1; the match to TRBD1 covers 9 bases. Trimming cost V 3 bases and J 6 bases; bases outside gene matches: 12. The CDR3 runs to 17 residues. The germline CDR1 and CDR2 sequences are MNHNS and SASEGT. The CDR3: CASSDFHGTGSSNEQFF. CDR3 nucleotides: TGTGCCAGCAGTGATTTTCACGGGACAGGGAGTAGCAATGAGCAGTTCTTC.

The chain links TRBV28 to TRBJ1-5, with 8 positions matching TRBD1. V lost 5 bases, J lost 9 bases, and 9 bases stayed unmatched. CDR1 MDHEN and CDR2 SYDVKM come from the germline V gene. The CDR3 extends over 14 amino acids. The DNA of the CDR3 is TGTGCCAGCAGTGATGGACAGGGCTTTCTGCCCCAGCATTTT. This encodes CASSDGQGFLPQHF.

The rearrangement joins TRBV27 to TRBJ2-3; 14 positions match TRBD2. Trimming at V came to 4 bases and at J to 3 bases, leaving 6 bases not matched to a gene. There are 17 residues in the CDR3. Germline V gene sequence: CDR1 MNHEY, CDR2 SMNVEV (reference sequence). The CDR3 is CASSSWTSGGYTDTQYF. Here the CDR3 DNA reads TGTGCCAGCAGTTCCTGGACTAGCGGGGGGTATACAGATACGCAGTATTTT.

The gene calls are TRBV19 and TRBJ2-3; 8 nucleotides match TRBD2. Trimming cost V 8 bases and J 2 bases; bases outside gene matches: 9. CDR1 is LNHDA, CDR2 SQIVND, per germline (reference sequence). The CDR3 extends over 15 amino acids. The CDR3 here is CASAPSGGVTDTQYF. The CDR3 DNA sequence: TGTGCCAGTGCACCATCGGGGGGGGTCACAGATACGCAGTATTTT.

This CDR3 is CASSLGFRTYSTDTQYF. The CDR3 DNA is TGCGCCAGCAGCTTGGGTTTTCGGACATATAGCACAGATACGCAGTATTTT. The chain links TRBV5-1 to TRBJ2-3; D is possibly TRBD1 (5 bases). The V and J ends lost 0 bases and 0 bases respectively, with 14 bases between them. Germline CDR1 reads SGHRS; CDR2 reads YFSETQ. The CDR3 has 17 amino acids.

V gene TRBV30 combines with J gene TRBJ2-3; TRBD2 is a possible D gene (6 bases). The CDR3 is 12 residues long. Germline-derived CDR1 and CDR2 are GTSNPN and SVGIG (reference sequence). The V gene lost 3 bases and the J gene lost 9 bases, with 13 bases spanning the gap. As DNA, the CDR3 is TGTGCCTGGAGCCCACGGGCGGGGACGCAGTATTTT. Translation gives CAWSPRAGTQYF. Complete variable domain (other parts from reference TRBV30 and TRBJ2-3): SQTIHQWPATLVQPVGSPLSLECTVEGTSNPNLYWYRQAAGRGLQLLFYSVGIGQISSEVPQNLSASRPQDRQFILSSKKLLLSDSGFYLCAWSPRAGTQYFGPGTRLTVL.

This rearrangement joins TRBV5-1 to TRBJ2-3; D gene uncertain. Per germline, CDR1 SGHRS and CDR2 YFSETQ. With 0 bases removed from V and 1 base from J, the gap between germline ends came to 9 bases. This CDR3 has 15 amino acids. Here the CDR3 reads CASSLAFSRTDTQYF. The CDR3 coding sequence is TGCGCCAGCAGCTTGGCCTTCAGTCGCACAGATACGCAGTATTTT.

This sequence joins TRBV29-1 and TRBJ2-7; 10 nucleotides agree with TRBD1. With 7 bases clipped from V and 6 bases from J, the junction kept 6 bases outside the gene matches. Germline-derived CDR1 and CDR2 are SQVTM and ANQGSEA. The CDR3 has 12 amino acids. The CDR3 spells CSAGQGNAEQYF. The CDR3 DNA follows: TGCAGCGCGGGACAGGGGAACGCCGAGCAGTACTTC.

The V and J genes are TRBV6-5 and TRBJ1-5; no clear D. The V end lost 0 bases, the J end lost 6 bases, and 6 bases lay between the germline ends. The CDR3 is made up of 13 amino acids. Germline CDR1 reads MNHEY; CDR2 reads SVGAGI. CDR3 sequence: CASSYSTGQPQHF. In nucleotides, the CDR3 is TGTGCCAGCAGTTACTCGACGGGTCAGCCCCAGCATTTT.

V and J are TRBV7-6 and TRBJ1-4; D might be TRBD1 (6 bases). CDR1 and CDR2 (germline): SGHVS, FNYEAQ. The CDR3 loop spans 17 amino acids. V lost 4 bases, J lost 3 bases, and 18 bases lay in between. CDR3 nucleotide sequence: TGTGCCAGCAGCTCCCCCTCAGGGGTAGGGGCTAATGAAAAACTGTTTTTT. Protein sequence: CASSSPSGVGANEKLFF.

This clone counts as medium-sized (0.01 to 0.1%). The chain links TRBV7-9 to TRBJ1-3; 8 nucleotides agree with TRBD1. The CDR3 contains 18 residues. V was pared by 5 bases and J by 0 bases, with 12 bases of the junction left unmatched. CDR1 and CDR2 (germline): SEHNR, FQNEAQ (reference sequence). CDR3 region: CASSPTLGQVYSGNTIYF. The DNA of the CDR3 is TGTGCCAGCAGCCCGACGCTGGGACAGGTATACTCTGGAAACACCATATATTTT.

This clone showed up just a few times. The chain couples TRBV19 to TRBJ1-1, with D uncertain. The V and J ends lost 5 bases and 0 bases respectively, with 7 bases between them. This CDR3 is 13 amino acids long. The V gene's germline CDR1 is LNHDA and CDR2 SQIVND (reference sequence). The CDR3 loop is CASSYGMNTEAFF. CDR3 nucleotides: TGTGCCAGTAGTTACGGGATGAACACTGAAGCTTTCTTT.

The rearrangement uses TRBV7-2 and TRBJ1-3; D call uncertain. From germline, CDR1 is SGHTA and CDR2 FQGNSA. This CDR3 is 16 amino acids long. V was shortened by 3 bases and J by 0 bases, with 12 bases between the two germline ends. CDR3 nucleotide sequence: TGTGCCAGCAGCTTCGCGGTCCCCGACTCTGGAAACACCATATATTTT. Translated, it gives CASSFAVPDSGNTIYF.

The chain combines TRBV7-2 with TRBJ1-1; D remains unclear. Germline V gene lookup returns CDR1 SGHTA and CDR2 FQGNSA. This CDR3 is built from 12 residues. Trimming removed 5 bases from V and 3 bases from J, with 7 bases in between. Written as DNA, the CDR3 is TGTGCCAGCAGCCCGAGGTACACTGAAGCTTTCTTT. The encoded protein is CASSPRYTEAFF.

The rearrangement uses TRBV6-4 and TRBJ1-3; perhaps TRBD1 as D (5 bases). The CDR3 loop spans 15 amino acids. Per germline, CDR1 MRHNA and CDR2 SNTAGT. Trimming took 10 bases from V and 1 from J, leaving 17 bases between them. CDR3 DNA sequence: TGTGCCAACCCCAATCCAGGGAAGTCTGGAAACACCATATATTTT. This sequence encodes CANPNPGKSGNTIYF.

This clone was recorded a few times. This chain joins TRBV4-2 and TRBJ2-3; TRBD2 might be the D (7 bases). The CDR3 contains 15 residues. Looked up from germline, CDR1 is LGHNA and CDR2 is YNFKEQ. V lost 5 bases, J lost 4 bases, and 16 bases lay in between. The CDR3 loop reads CASSELGGGSDTQYF. The CDR3 nucleotides are TGTGCCAGCAGCGAGCTAGGGGGGGGCTCAGATACGCAGTATTTT.

This clone showed up just a few times. The V gene is TRBV9, the J gene TRBJ1-3; D gene uncertain. Trimming cost V 2 bases and J 0 bases, with 9 bases left between them. CDR1 and CDR2 from the germline V gene are SGDLS and YYNGEE. The CDR3 is 15 amino acids. The CDR3 loop is CASSVGYPSGNTIYF. The DNA of the CDR3 is TGTGCCAGCAGCGTCGGTTACCCCTCTGGAAACACCATATATTTT.

The table lists this clone with a count of one. J is TRBJ1-1 and V is TRBV9; D ambiguous. CDR3 size: 17 residues. V lost 1 base and J lost 5, with 21 bases in between. The germline V gene has CDR1 SGDLS and CDR2 YYNGEE. The CDR3 loop is CASSVSGGGSVRTEAFF. The CDR3 coding sequence is TGTGCCAGCAGCGTATCTGGAGGTGGGTCGGTGAGAACTGAAGCTTTCTTT.